This T cell receptor (beta chain) was recovered during a study of blood T cell repertoires in COVID-19. Looking at the study overall: The samples span acute and convalescent COVID-19 from the United States, Italy and Spain.

The V and J ends lost 2 bases and 5 bases respectively, with 12 bases between them. CDR1 and CDR2 from the germline V gene are LGHNA and YSLEER. The CDR3 has 14 amino acids. Libraries were prepared by immunoSEQ multiplex PCR; TCRdb keeps only in-frame clonotypes and omits some of them. The profile covers about 51,000 clones, with around 88% appearing a single time and around 1.4% taken by the ten largest. The receptor was derived from a man between 60 and 70 years old with acute or convalescent COVID-19. Sequenced input: peripheral blood. This chain links TRBV4-3 with TRBJ1-2; the D gene is possibly TRBD1 (6 bases). The chain's CDR3 is CASSQPAQGYGYTF. DNA for the CDR3: TGCGCCAGCAGCCAACCCGCACAGGGATATGGCTACACCTTC.